The next 7 T cell receptor beta chains were all read from a single sample in a study of post-analysis software for immune sequencing data. General study results and limits: With TRBV5-6, TRBV5-1 and TRBV20-1 included, about five TRBV segments were more frequent in patients than in controls.

No antigen has been assigned to these receptors. Unique molecular identifiers had been added to the TCR beta cDNA libraries. MiXCR was run by TCRdb on the PCR reads, yielding one entry per CDR3 protein. The top ten hold roughly 4.9% of the sample, which has approximately 730,000 distinct CDR3 sequences, around 42% seen once. Material: blood. These receptors all stem from a girl aged 5 to 17 with multiple sclerosis.

The chain has TRBV20-1 and TRBJ2-3, with 12 bases identical to TRBD2. The V segment lost 0 bases and the J segment 0 bases; nucleotides outside the gene matches: 7. The length of the CDR3 is 18 residues. Germline V lookup: CDR1 DFQATT, CDR2 SNEGSKA (reference sequence). This CDR3 reads CSARDYRTSGTSTDTQYF. For the CDR3, the DNA is TGCAGTGCTAGAGATTACCGGACTAGCGGGACTAGCACAGATACGCAGTATTTT.

This rearrangement joins TRBV6-5 to TRBJ2-3; D remains ambiguous. The V end lost 2 bases, the J end lost 4 bases, and 13 bases lay between the germline ends. Germline values: CDR1 MNHEY, CDR2 SVGAGI. CDR3 size: 15 residues. CDR3 amino acids: CASSYSRAQADTQYF. For the CDR3, the DNA is TGTGCCAGCAGTTACAGCCGGGCGCAAGCAGATACGCAGTATTTT.

This clonotype was seen more than once but under ten times. This chain uses TRBV29-1 with TRBJ2-1; 7 bases match TRBD1. The CDR3 runs 14 residues. V lost 7 bases, J lost 2 bases, and 8 bases stayed unmatched. The germline V gene has CDR1 SQVTM and CDR2 ANQGSEA. CDR3 coding DNA: TGCAGCGGTCGACAGGGAGACACCTACAATGAGCAGTTCTTC. This sequence encodes CSGRQGDTYNEQFF.

This clonotype showed up many times. This chain connects TRBV20-1 to TRBJ2-1; D possibly matches TRBD1 or TRBD2 (5 bases each). CDR3 length: 14 amino acids. The V gene's germline CDR1 is DFQATT and CDR2 SNEGSKA (reference sequence). The CDR3 sequence is CGGSATGIYNEQFF. DNA of the CDR3: TGCGGGGGAAGCGCGACGGGAATATACAATGAGCAGTTCTTC.

The rearrangement joins TRBV6-6 to TRBJ2-4, with unresolved D. This CDR3 region has 17 residues. Germline CDR1 is MNHNY and CDR2 is SVGAGI (reference sequence). The V end was cut by 2 bases, the J end by 13 bases, with 27 bases between. The CDR3 DNA reads TGTGCCAGCAGTTACGGACCTGGGCCGCCTCCCCGAGGTGAGCAGTACTTC. Protein: CASSYGPGPPPRGEQYF.

The chain carries TRBV9 and TRBJ2-1; the match to TRBD2 covers 11 bases. The germline V gene has CDR1 SGDLS and CDR2 YYNGEE. This CDR3 has 17 residues. With 3 bases clipped from V and 4 bases from J, the junction kept 9 bases outside the gene matches. The CDR3 DNA is TGTGCCAGCAGCGCGACTTTAGCGGGAGGGCGTTACAATGAGCAGTTCTTC. Protein sequence: CASSATLAGGRYNEQFF.

The V call is TRBV29-1, the J call TRBJ2-1, with TRBD2 matching 8 bases. This CDR3 is built from 15 residues. Germline V gives CDR1 SQVTM, CDR2 ANQGSEA. V shed 5 bases and J 4 bases; nucleotides not matched to a gene: 10. DNA of the CDR3: TGCAGCGTTTCCACTCGACTAGCGCTTTACAATGAGCAGTTCTTC. Protein product: CSVSTRLALYNEQFF.